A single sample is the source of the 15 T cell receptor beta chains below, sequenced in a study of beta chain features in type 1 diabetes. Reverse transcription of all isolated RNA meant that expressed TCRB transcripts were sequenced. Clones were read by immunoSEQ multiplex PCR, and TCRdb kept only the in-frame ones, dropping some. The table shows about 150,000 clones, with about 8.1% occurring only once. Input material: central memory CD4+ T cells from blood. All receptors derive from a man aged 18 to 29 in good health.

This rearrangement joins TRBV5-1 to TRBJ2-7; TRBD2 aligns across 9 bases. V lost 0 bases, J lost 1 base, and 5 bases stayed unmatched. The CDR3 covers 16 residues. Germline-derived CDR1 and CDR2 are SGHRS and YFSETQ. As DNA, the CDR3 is TGCGCCAGCAGCTTGGCGGCTAGCGGGGTTTCCTACGAGCAGTACTTC. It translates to CASSLAASGVSYEQYF. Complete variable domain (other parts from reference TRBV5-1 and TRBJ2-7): KAGVTQTPRYLIKTRGQQVTLSCSPISGHRSVSWYQQTPGQGLQFLFEYFSETQRNKGNFPGRFSGRQFSNSRSEMNVSTLELGDSALYLCASSLAASGVSYEQYFGPGTRLTVT.

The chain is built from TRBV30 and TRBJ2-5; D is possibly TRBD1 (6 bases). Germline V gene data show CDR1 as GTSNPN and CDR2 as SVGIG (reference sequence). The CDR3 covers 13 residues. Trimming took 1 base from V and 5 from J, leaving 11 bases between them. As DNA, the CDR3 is TGTGCCTGGAGTGGACAGGTCGGGGAGACCCAGTACTTC. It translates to CAWSGQVGETQYF.

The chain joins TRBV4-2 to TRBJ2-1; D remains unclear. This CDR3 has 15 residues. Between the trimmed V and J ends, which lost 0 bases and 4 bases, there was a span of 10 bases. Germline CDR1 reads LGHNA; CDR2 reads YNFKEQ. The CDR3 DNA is TGTGCCAGCAGCCAAGATCAGGCAGATTACAATGAGCAGTTCTTC. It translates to CASSQDQADYNEQFF.

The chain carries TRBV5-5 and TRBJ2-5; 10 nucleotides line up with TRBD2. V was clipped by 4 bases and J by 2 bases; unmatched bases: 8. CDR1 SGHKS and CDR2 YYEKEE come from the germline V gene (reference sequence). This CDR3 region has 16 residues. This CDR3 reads CASSQGLAADQETQYF. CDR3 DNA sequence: TGTGCCAGCAGCCAAGGACTAGCGGCAGATCAAGAGACCCAGTACTTC.

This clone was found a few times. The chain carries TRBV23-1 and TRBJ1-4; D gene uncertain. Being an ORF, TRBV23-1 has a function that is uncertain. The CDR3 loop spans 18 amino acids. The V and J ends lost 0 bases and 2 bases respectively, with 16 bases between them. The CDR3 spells CASSQSKGFSGTNEKLFF. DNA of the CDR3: TGCGCCAGCAGTCAATCAAAAGGGTTCAGCGGGACTAATGAAAAACTGTTTTTT.

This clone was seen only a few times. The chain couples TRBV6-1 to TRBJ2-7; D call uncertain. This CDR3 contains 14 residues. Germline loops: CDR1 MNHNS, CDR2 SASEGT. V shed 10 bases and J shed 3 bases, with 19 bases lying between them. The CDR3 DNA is TGTGCCACCAATCAGAACAGTGGCCTCTACGAGCAGTACTTC. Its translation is CATNQNSGLYEQYF.

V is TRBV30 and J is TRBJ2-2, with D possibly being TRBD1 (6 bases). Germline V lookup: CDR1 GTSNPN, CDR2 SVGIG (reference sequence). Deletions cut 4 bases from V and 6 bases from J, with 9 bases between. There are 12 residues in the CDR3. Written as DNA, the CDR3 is TGTGCCTGGAACAAGGGGGCCGGGGAGCTGTTTTTT. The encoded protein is CAWNKGAGELFF. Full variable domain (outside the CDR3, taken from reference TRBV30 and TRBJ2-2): SQTIHQWPATLVQPVGSPLSLECTVEGTSNPNLYWYRQAAGRGLQLLFYSVGIGQISSEVPQNLSASRPQDRQFILSSKKLLLSDSGFYLCAWNKGAGELFFGEGSRLTVL.

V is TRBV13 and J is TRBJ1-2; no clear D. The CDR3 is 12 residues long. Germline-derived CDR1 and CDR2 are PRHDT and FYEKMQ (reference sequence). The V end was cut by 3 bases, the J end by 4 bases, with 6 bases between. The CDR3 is CASSLTTYGYTF. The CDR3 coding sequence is TGTGCCAGCAGCTTGACAACCTATGGCTACACCTTC.

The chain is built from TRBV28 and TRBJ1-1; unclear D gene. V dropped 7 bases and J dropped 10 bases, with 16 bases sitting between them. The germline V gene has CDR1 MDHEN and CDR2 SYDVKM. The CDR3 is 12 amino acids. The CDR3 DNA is TGTGCCAGCACCCCCTCATCCCGGTTAGCTTTCTTT. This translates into CASTPSSRLAFF.

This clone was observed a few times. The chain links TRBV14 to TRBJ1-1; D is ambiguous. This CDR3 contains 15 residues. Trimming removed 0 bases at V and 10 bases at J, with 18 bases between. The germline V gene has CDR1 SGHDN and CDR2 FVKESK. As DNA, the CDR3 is TGTGCCAGCAGCCAAGATCTGGTAGCACTCCGAGGAGCTTTCTTT. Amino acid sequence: CASSQDLVALRGAFF.

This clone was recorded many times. This CDR3 reads CATSGALQETQYF. CDR3 sequence (DNA): TGTGCCACCAGCGGTGCACTACAAGAGACCCAGTACTTC. The V call is TRBV15, the J call TRBJ2-5; D remains unclear. The germline CDR1 and CDR2 sequences are LNHNV and YYDKDF (reference sequence). This CDR3 has 13 amino acids. Trimming removed 5 bases from V and 2 bases from J, with 9 bases in between.

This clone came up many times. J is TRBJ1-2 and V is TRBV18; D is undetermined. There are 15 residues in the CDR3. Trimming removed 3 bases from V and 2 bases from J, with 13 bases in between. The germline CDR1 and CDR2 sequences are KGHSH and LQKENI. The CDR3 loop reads CASSPAGQANYGYTF. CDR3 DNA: TGTGCCAGCTCACCGGCGGGTCAGGCCAACTATGGCTACACCTTC.

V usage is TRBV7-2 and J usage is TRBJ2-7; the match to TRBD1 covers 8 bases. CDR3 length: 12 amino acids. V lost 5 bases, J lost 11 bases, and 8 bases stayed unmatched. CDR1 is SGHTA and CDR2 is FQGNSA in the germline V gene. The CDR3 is CASSHGTGREYF. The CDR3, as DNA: TGTGCCAGCAGCCACGGGACAGGTCGGGAGTACTTC. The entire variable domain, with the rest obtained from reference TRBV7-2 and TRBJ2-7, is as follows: GAGVSQSPSNKVTEKGKDVELRCDPISGHTALYWYRQSLGQGLEFLIYFQGNSAPDKSGLPSDRFSAERTGGSVSTLTIQRTQQEDSAVYLCASSHGTGREYFGPGTRLTVT.

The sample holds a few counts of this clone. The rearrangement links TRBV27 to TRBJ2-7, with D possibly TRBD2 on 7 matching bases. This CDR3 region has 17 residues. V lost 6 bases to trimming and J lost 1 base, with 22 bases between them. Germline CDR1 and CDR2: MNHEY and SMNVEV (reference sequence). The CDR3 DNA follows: TGTGCCAGCAGCTCCCTGCTTATCCGGGGGGCTTCCTACGAGCAGTACTTC. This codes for CASSSLLIRGASYEQYF.

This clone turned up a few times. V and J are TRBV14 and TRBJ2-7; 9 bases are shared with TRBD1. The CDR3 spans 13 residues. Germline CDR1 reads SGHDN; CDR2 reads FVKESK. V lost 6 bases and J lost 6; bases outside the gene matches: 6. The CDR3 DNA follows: TGTGCCAGCAGGGGTGCACAGGGGGCCGAGCAGTACTTC. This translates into CASRGAQGAEQYF. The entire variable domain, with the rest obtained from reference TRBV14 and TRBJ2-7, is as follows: EAGVTQFPSHSVIEKGQTVTLRCDPISGHDNLYWYRRVMGKEIKFLLHFVKESKQDESGMPNNRFLAERTGGTYSTLKVQPAELEDSGVYFCASRGAQGAEQYFGPGTRLTVT.